The present T cell receptor beta chain was sequenced within a study of blood T cell repertoires in COVID-19 (dated by TCRdb to 2020 to 2021). As for the study more broadly: The collaborator samples originated in the United States, Italy and Spain and spanned the acute and convalescent phases of COVID-19. The prospective study material was composed of cDNA or gDNA derived from T cells, B-cell-depleted T cells, or PBMCs. The dataset comprised deeply sampled blood TCRbeta repertoires from subjects exposed to, actively infected with, or recovered from COVID-19. A freely available public database, intended as a resource for researchers studying the immune response to SARS-CoV-2, is where the repertoires were released. The samples were drawn from two sources: the first 160 participants of the ongoing ImmuneRACE study, and 1,000 to 1,500 subjects contributed by 6 global collaborators. The sample metadata nearly always contained a de-identified subject ID, COVID-19 status, age in years and sex. HLA class I and class II types, where available, came from metadata supplied by the sample provider rather than from assay-based typing.

Summary of the overall study and its limitations: Clinical and demographic metadata were provided uncurated, with the amount varying by source and participant.

A second Seattle source provided samples from volunteer blood donors who had recovered from COVID-19. Whole blood was collected in K2EDTA tubes by collaborating institutions according to the institutions' own protocols. Collaborator samples were shipped for TCRbeta analysis as frozen whole blood, isolated PBMCs, or DNA extracted from either sample type. Remarks on this clone: Its antigen has not been determined. No qualities accompany the bases; no much larger clone lies one base away.

From V the trimming removes 8 bases and from J it removes 5 bases, while the gene matches leave 8 bases of the junction unaccounted for. The germline V gene gives CDR1 as LGHNT and CDR2 as FRNRAP. The CDR3 runs 14 amino acids, cysteine and phenylalanine included. Left in the record is the CDR3 DNA by itself, 42 bases read in frame from the first base. TCRbeta CDR3 regions were amplified from genomic DNA by means of the immunoSEQ Assay, a bias-controlled multiplex PCR. As for the original processing: The number of nucleated cells in each sample was estimated from the amplification of reference gene primers within the assay. To quantify the absolute abundance of each unique TCRbeta CDR3 rearrangement, sequence reads were collapsed and filtered. For each sample, productive Simpson clonality was calculated by taking the square root of Simpson's diversity index across productive rearrangements. What TCRdb holds here is the immuneACCESS table cut down to in-frame rearrangements. Part of the clones is not present; checked against another copy, under half of the missing clones reflect an unresolved V gene, and the others are unexplained. That table gives V, J and clone size, and the DNA gave D and trimming. For this sample there are some 120,000 clones; around 86% appear just once. The ten largest account for approximately 20% of the sample.

The TCR sequence derives from a woman aged 50 to 60 who had recovered from COVID-19. The chain employs TRBV12-5 and TRBJ2-7; 11 bases in the junction line up with TRBD1. The sample was peripheral blood. The CDR3 here reads CASSVGQGVNEQYF. The DNA reads as follows: TGTGCTAGTTCGGTGGGACAGGGGGTCAACGAGCAGTACTTC.